One TCR beta chain is described in this entry. The CDR3 goes on 3 residues after the read ends, and that part is filled in from the germline J gene. Clones were read by immunoSEQ multiplex PCR, and TCRdb kept only the in-frame ones, dropping some. The sample table sets out 45,000 to 55,000 clones. These data are taken from a study of T cells in women clearing cervical HPV infection. The CDR3 consists of 14 residues. V was pared by 8 bases and J by 4 bases, with 9 bases of the junction left unmatched. The V gene's germline CDR1 is LNHDA and CDR2 SQIVND (reference sequence). The receptor comes from a woman aged 18 to 75 with a cervical HPV16 infection that either progressed to CIN3+ or cleared (not recorded which). Input material: blood buffy coat. This rearrangement joins TRBV19 to TRBJ2-3; 7 bases fit TRBD2. The covered CDR3 bases are TGTGCCAGTCGACGCGGGAGTCTGGCAGATACG. Translating gives CASRRGSLADT. The whole CDR3 protein is CASRRGSLADTQYF.